Presented here are 7 T cell receptor beta chains from one specimen sequenced in a study of CD8+CD57+ T cells in acquired aplastic anemia (dated by TCRdb to 2016 to 2019). These reads were obtained on an Illumina HiSeq 2000. Genomic DNA served as template for TCR beta VDJ combination and CDR3 sequence profiling. The public reads were reanalyzed by TCRdb: fastp trimming at Q25, MiXCR alignment, in-frame beta chains only. Rows merge per CDR3 protein into single entries with the most common DNA and genes. This sample gives around 170,000 distinct CDR3 sequences in total; approximately 49% of them show up just once. The biggest ten clones account for around 2.9% of the sample. The sequencing sample was made of sorted CD4+, CD8+, or CD8+CD57+ T cells (not recorded which) from PBMCs. The source of these receptors is a human donor in good health.

This clonotype was detected many times. The chain has TRBV5-1 and TRBJ1-1; D remains unclear. The CDR3 covers 20 residues. The V gene lost 0 bases and the J gene lost 0 bases, with 24 bases spanning the gap. Germline CDR1 and CDR2: SGHRS and YFSETQ. The DNA for the CDR3 is TGCGCCAGCAGCTTGGTTGTCCAGGCGTACAGCGCGATACTGAACACTGAAGCTTTCTTT. It codes for CASSLVVQAYSAILNTEAFF. Full variable domain (missing parts from reference TRBV5-1 and TRBJ1-1): KAGVTQTPRYLIKTRGQQVTLSCSPISGHRSVSWYQQTPGQGLQFLFEYFSETQRNKGNFPGRFSGRQFSNSRSEMNVSTLELGDSALYLCASSLVVQAYSAILNTEAFFGQGTRLTVV.

To note about this clonotype: Because it lacks the conserved phenylalanine or tryptophan at the end, this CDR3 is likely a read error. The chain recombines TRBV10-3 with TRBJ2-5, with D hard to call. V lost 1 base, J lost 5 bases, and 5 bases lay in between. The CDR3 is made up of 12 amino acids. Germline assignment: CDR1 ENHRY and CDR2 SYGVKD. CDR3 sequence (DNA): TGTGCCATCAGTGAGTTTCGGGAGACCCAGTACTCC. Its translation: CAISEFRETQYS.

This clonotype was observed at least ten times. The V call is TRBV19, the J call TRBJ2-2; 8 bases agree with TRBD1. The CDR3 runs 14 residues. Germline CDR1 LNHDA, CDR2 SQIVND (reference sequence). Trimming at V came to 8 bases and at J to 0 bases, leaving 2 bases not matched to a gene. The CDR3 loop is CASSDRANTGELFF. CDR3 sequence (DNA): TGTGCCAGTTCGGACAGGGCGAACACCGGGGAGCTGTTTTTT.

This clonotype has ten or more counts. V and J are TRBV6-5 and TRBJ1-4; D remains ambiguous. V was pared by 3 bases and J by 5 bases, with 4 bases between. The CDR3 contains 12 residues. Germline V lookup: CDR1 MNHEY, CDR2 SVGAGI. CDR3 nucleotides: TGTGCCAGCAGTTATGTCAATGAAAAACTGTTTTTT. This codes for CASSYVNEKLFF.

Only a few counts were recorded for this clonotype. One base away lies a much larger clone, so this may be a sequencing read error. The chain uses TRBV7-8 and TRBJ2-3; D not certain. V was shortened by 4 bases and J by 2 bases, with 4 bases between the two germline ends. The germline gives CDR1 SGHVS, CDR2 FQNEAQ. This CDR3 comprises 12 residues. The chain's CDR3 is CASSSHTDTQYF. Written as DNA, the CDR3 is TGTGCCAGCAGCTCTCACACAGATACGCAGTATTTT.

This clonotype was observed many times. This sequence joins TRBV11-2 and TRBJ2-7; 9 bases fit TRBD2. The CDR3 extends over 14 amino acids. CDR1 is SGHAT and CDR2 is FQNNGV in the germline V gene. J lost 4 bases, V lost 6 bases, and 7 bases had no gene match. This chain's CDR3 is CASSSTSGVYEQYF. CDR3 nucleotide sequence: TGTGCCAGCAGTTCGACTAGCGGAGTTTACGAGCAGTACTTC.

This clonotype was seen ten or more times. The genes are TRBV4-1 and TRBJ1-4; unclear D gene. CDR1 and CDR2 (germline): MGHRA, YSYEKL. With 6 bases removed from V and 5 bases from J, the gap between germline ends came to 10 bases. The CDR3 runs to 13 residues. The CDR3 DNA is TGCGCCAGCAGACGGACTGGGAATGAAAAACTGTTTTTT. Amino acids: CASRRTGNEKLFF.